The 20 T cell receptor beta chains below come from one sample, sequenced in a study of T-cell reconstitution after alpha-beta-depleted transplantation in children. Construction of the TCRbeta library involved unique molecular identifiers. Each CDR3 protein is one row after TCRdb ran MiXCR on the PCR reads. The sample yields fewer than 550,000 distinct CDR3 sequences, about 10% seen once. Material: PBMCs, mostly from graft donor cells, obtained 180 days after TCRalphabeta/CD19-depleted stem cell transplant. The source is a female patient aged 2 to 10 who had a stem cell transplant for aplastic anemia, so the T cells may come from the graft donor.

The J gene is TRBJ1-1, the V gene TRBV6-5; D is perhaps TRBD1 (6 bases). The CDR3 has 16 residues. Germline-derived CDR1 and CDR2 are MNHEY and SVGAGI. V gave up 0 bases and J gave up 4 bases, with 15 bases separating them. The CDR3 reads CASSYSRQEGGTEAFF. The CDR3 DNA is TGTGCCAGCAGTTACTCTCGACAGGAAGGGGGCACTGAAGCTTTCTTT.

This clonotype was seen a handful of times. The rearrangement links TRBV6-4 to TRBJ2-7; 9 bases match TRBD1. This CDR3 comprises 18 residues. The germline gives CDR1 MRHNA, CDR2 SNTAGT. V shed 5 bases, J shed 3 bases, and the junction held 17 bases outside the gene matches. Here the CDR3 reads CASSSPAGSGTGFYEQYF. Written as DNA, the CDR3 is TGTGCCAGCAGTAGCCCCGCCGGGTCCGGGACAGGGTTCTACGAGCAGTACTTC.

Only a few counts were recorded for this clonotype. V and J are TRBV9 and TRBJ2-5; 8 nucleotides match TRBD2. The CDR3 consists of 15 residues. Germline V gives CDR1 SGDLS, CDR2 YYNGEE. With 2 bases clipped from V and 1 base from J, the junction kept 4 bases outside the gene matches. CDR3 residues: CASSVNGRAQETQYF. Written as DNA, the CDR3 is TGTGCCAGCAGCGTTAACGGGAGGGCCCAAGAGACCCAGTACTTC.

The genes are TRBV2 and TRBJ2-4; 7 nucleotides line up with TRBD1. Germline V gene data show CDR1 as SNHLY and CDR2 as FYNNEI. The CDR3 loop spans 16 amino acids. V lost 7 bases to trimming and J lost 1 base; unmatched junction nucleotides: 10. The CDR3 here is CASNPGQVVAKNIQYF. CDR3 nucleotide sequence: TGTGCCAGCAATCCCGGACAGGTTGTTGCCAAAAACATTCAGTACTTC.

This clonotype was seen a handful of times. The chain's CDR3 is CASSERAKREQFF. The CDR3 nucleotides are TGTGCCAGCAGTGAGAGAGCTAAGAGAGAGCAGTTCTTC. The chain recombines TRBV2 with TRBJ2-1, with D uncertain. V dropped 3 bases and J dropped 10 bases, with 13 bases sitting between them. The germline CDR1 and CDR2 sequences are SNHLY and FYNNEI. The CDR3 extends over 13 amino acids.

The genes are TRBV12-3 or TRBV12-4 and TRBJ1-5, with TRBD1 matching over 9 bases. J lost 0 bases, V lost 4 bases, and 4 bases had no gene match. The CDR3 sequence is 16 residues long. The CDR3 sequence is CASSSDRGLSNQPQHF. As DNA, the CDR3 is TGTGCCAGCAGTTCGGACAGGGGCCTTAGCAATCAGCCCCAGCATTTT.

The chain joins TRBV28 to TRBJ2-7; the match to TRBD2 covers 9 bases. This CDR3 is 14 amino acids long. Germline-derived CDR1 and CDR2 are MDHEN and SYDVKM. The V gene end was trimmed by 5 bases and the J gene end by 4 bases; junction bases not matched to a gene: 6. Written as DNA, the CDR3 is TGTGCCAGCAGTATTAGCGGGAGTTGGTACGAGCAGTACTTC. Translation: CASSISGSWYEQYF.

A few counts support this clonotype. This chain connects TRBV6-1 to TRBJ2-5; D might be TRBD1 or TRBD2, each matching 5 bases. The V end was cut by 4 bases, the J end by 9 bases, with 15 bases between. Germline CDR1 is MNHNS and CDR2 is SASEGT. The CDR3 runs to 13 residues. The CDR3 DNA reads as TGTGCCAGCAGTGCACGGGGCCCCCAGGCCCAGTACTTC. Residues: CASSARGPQAQYF.

This clonotype was found a few times. V is TRBV7-9 and J is TRBJ2-5; D perhaps matches TRBD1 (5 bases). The germline CDR1 and CDR2 sequences are SEHNR and FQNEAQ (reference sequence). The CDR3 is made up of 16 amino acids. V lost 0 bases to trimming and J lost 5 bases, with 16 bases between them. The CDR3 nucleotides read TGTGCCAGCAGCTTAGCCCAGCAGGGTTCGATGGAGACCCAGTACTTC. Translated: CASSLAQQGSMETQYF.

The chain is built from TRBV24-1 and TRBJ2-1; perhaps TRBD1 as D (6 bases). From germline, CDR1 is KGHDR and CDR2 SFDVKD. The germline V and J ends were trimmed by 1 base and 2 bases, with 11 bases remaining between them. The CDR3 sequence is 16 residues long. This chain's CDR3 is CATSDFGGPTYNEQFF. As DNA, the CDR3 is TGTGCCACCAGTGATTTTGGGGGCCCCACCTACAATGAGCAGTTCTTC.

This clonotype was found many times. The rearrangement joins TRBV27 to TRBJ2-1; TRBD2 matches at 7 bases. CDR3 size: 15 residues. V shed 2 bases, J shed 6 bases, and the junction held 7 bases outside the gene matches. Germline values: CDR1 MNHEY, CDR2 SMNVEV (reference sequence). CDR3 amino acids: CASSLISGIGNEQFF. The CDR3 DNA reads TGTGCCAGCAGTTTAATAAGCGGGATAGGCAATGAGCAGTTCTTC.

This rearrangement joins TRBV9 to TRBJ2-5, with 8 bases aligning to TRBD2. Germline values: CDR1 SGDLS, CDR2 YYNGEE. This CDR3 region has 14 residues. Losses at the gene ends were 0 bases for V and 3 bases for J; bases not matched to a gene: 1. The CDR3 DNA follows: TGTGCCAGCAGCGTAGCGGGACTAGAAGAGACCCAGTACTTC. Residues: CASSVAGLEETQYF. Variable domain in full (rest from reference TRBV9 and TRBJ2-5): DSGVTQTPKHLITATGQRVTLRCSPRSGDLSVYWYQQSLDQGLQFLIQYYNGEERAKGNILERFSAQQFPDLHSELNLSSLELGDSALYFCASSVAGLEETQYFGPGTRLLVL.

V gene TRBV9 combines with J gene TRBJ2-1, with TRBD2 identical over 8 bases. Losses at the gene ends were 4 bases for V and 8 bases for J; bases not matched to a gene: 14. The CDR3 consists of 16 residues. The germline V gene has CDR1 SGDLS and CDR2 YYNGEE. CDR3 amino acids: CASSLTPRTSPHEQFF. CDR3 DNA sequence: TGTGCCAGCAGCCTGACCCCTCGGACTAGCCCGCATGAGCAGTTCTTC.

The chain combines TRBV20-1 with TRBJ2-7, with D possibly being TRBD1 or TRBD2 (5 bases each). The CDR3 extends over 15 amino acids. Germline assignment: CDR1 DFQATT and CDR2 SNEGSKA (reference sequence). The V and J ends lost 0 bases and 2 bases respectively, with 14 bases between them. CDR3 bases: TGCAGTGCTAGAGATCGAGGGGCGATAGCCTACGAGCAGTACTTC. Encoded protein: CSARDRGAIAYEQYF.

This clonotype has a handful of counts. The rearrangement uses TRBV19 and TRBJ2-3; 10 positions match TRBD2. V was pared by 3 bases and J by 1 base, with 1 base of the junction left unmatched. CDR3 length: 15 residues. Germline values: CDR1 LNHDA, CDR2 SQIVND (reference sequence). The CDR3 spells CASSITSGGTDTQYF. CDR3 in DNA: TGTGCCAGTAGTATCACTAGCGGGGGCACAGATACGCAGTATTTT. Together with reference TRBV19 and TRBJ2-3, the CDR3 gives the full variable domain: DGGITQSPKYLFRKEGQNVTLSCEQNLNHDAMYWYRQDPGQGLRLIYYSQIVNDFQKGDIAEGYSVSREKKESFPLTVTSAQKNPTAFYLCASSITSGGTDTQYFGPGTRLTVL.

The chain couples TRBV5-1 to TRBJ2-1; 10 nucleotides align to TRBD2. The CDR3 consists of 16 residues. The junction had 14 bases not matched to a gene; V was cut back by 6 bases and J by 8 bases. The germline CDR1 and CDR2 sequences are SGHRS and YFSETQ. CDR3 sequence reads: CASTPAPSGSGDEQFF. In DNA, the CDR3 is TGCGCCAGCACTCCCGCTCCTAGCGGGAGTGGAGATGAGCAGTTCTTC.

Many counts were recorded for this clonotype. This sequence joins TRBV5-1 and TRBJ2-1, with no clear D. Germline V gene sequence: CDR1 SGHRS, CDR2 YFSETQ. V shed 4 bases and J shed 9 bases, with 11 bases lying between them. The CDR3 runs to 12 residues. Here the CDR3 DNA reads TGCGCCAGCAGCCCCCATAGTAGTGAGCAGTTCTTC. Protein: CASSPHSSEQFF.

This clonotype occurred a few times. The rearrangement joins TRBV11-2 to TRBJ2-1; 12 positions agree with TRBD2. Per germline, CDR1 SGHAT and CDR2 FQNNGV. This CDR3 spans 15 amino acids. After removal of 5 bases from V and 8 bases from J, the junction contained 7 bases not matched to a gene. The CDR3 region is CASSGRTSGTDEQFF. The CDR3 DNA reads as TGTGCCAGCAGCGGAAGGACTAGCGGGACCGATGAGCAGTTCTTC.

This clonotype occurred a few times. This sequence joins TRBV5-1 and TRBJ1-4; D not certain. The length of the CDR3 is 17 residues. Germline V gene data show CDR1 as SGHRS and CDR2 as YFSETQ. Trimming shortened V by 5 bases and J by 6 bases, and 23 bases separated the two germline ends. CDR3 protein: CASSNGRRSGQHEKLFF. CDR3 DNA: TGCGCCAGCAGTAACGGCCGGAGGTCAGGCCAACATGAAAAACTGTTTTTT.

Only a few counts were recorded for this clonotype. The V gene is TRBV7-9, the J gene TRBJ2-5, with a weak D call TRBD2 (5 bases). The CDR3 runs to 14 residues. Looked up from germline, CDR1 is SEHNR and CDR2 is FQNEAQ (reference sequence). Trimming removed 3 bases at V and 4 bases at J, with 12 bases between. Written as DNA, the CDR3 is TGTGCCAGCAGCTTGTGGCCTAGCAGAGAGACCCAGTACTTC. This codes for CASSLWPSRETQYF.